This TCR beta chain is drawn from a study of long-term antiretroviral therapy in people with HIV. This clone was recorded once. The target antigen is unknown. Study-wide results and limits: HIV repertoires covered narrower CDR3 length ranges than controls did. Gathering of blood took place between about 2004 and 2017, possibly under older ART regimens.

Survey-level immunoSEQ v3.0 assays were run. Assay: immunoSEQ multiplex PCR; the TCRdb copy retains only in-frame clones and omits some. The sample shows roughly 33,000 clones, over 70% of them seen only once. Germline CDR1 reads SQVTM; CDR2 reads ANQGSEA. The CDR3 sequence is 13 residues long. Trimming removed 4 bases from V and 0 bases from J, with 7 bases in between. The material sequenced was unsorted PBMCs, taken 3.1 years after starting antiretroviral therapy. The J gene is TRBJ2-1, the V gene TRBV29-1; no definite D call. The receptor was derived from a woman between 50 and 59 years old with HIV. The CDR3 DNA follows: TGCAGCGTTGGACGGTCCTCCTACAATGAGCAGTTCTTC. Its protein product is CSVGRSSYNEQFF.